This record concerns one TCR beta chain sequence. The CDR3 length is 12 residues. The trim removed 6 bases at V and 13 bases at J, leaving 7 bases unmatched. Germline V gene sequence: CDR1 MDHEN, CDR2 SYDVKM. An amount of RNA that ranged from roughly 0.45 to 1 ug was reverse transcribed with random hexamers. Multiplex PCR with immunoSEQ amplified the TCR beta CDR3 across 54 Vbeta and 13 Jbeta. TCRdb processed the immunoSEQ multiplex PCR reads anew with MiXCR; each CDR3 protein has one entry. Among approximately 150,000 distinct CDR3 sequences listed, 85% to 95% were seen once. These data belong to a study of CD8 T cells in Susac syndrome. From blood CD8+ and CD4+ T cells, the TCR beta chain was sequenced.

The clonotype comes from a human donor with multiple sclerosis. Material: CD4+ T cells from PBMCs. The rearrangement links TRBV28 to TRBJ1-5, with TRBD1 identical over 9 bases. In nucleotides, the CDR3 is TGTGCCAGCAGCTCCGGGACAGGGCCACAGCATTTT. It translates to CASSSGTGPQHF.